The 21 T cell receptor beta chains below come from one sample, sequenced in a study of identical twins. TCRdb used MiXCR to reprocess the 5' RACE reads, holding one entry per CDR3 protein. This sample has over 500,000 distinct CDR3 sequences; roughly a fifth occur once, and the top ten carry about 0.91%. These data were also reused for a study on T cells expressing NK-cell markers.

The sequencing sample was made of CD4+ T cells sorted from blood. The receptors stem from a woman younger than 35 in good health.

This clonotype was observed a handful of times. The V gene is TRBV20-1, the J gene TRBJ2-3; D unresolved. The CDR3 has 11 residues. V was shortened by 3 bases and J by 4 bases, with 5 bases between the two germline ends. The germline V gene encodes CDR1 DFQATT and CDR2 SNEGSKA (reference sequence). CDR3 in amino acids: CSASSADTQYF. The CDR3 nucleotides are TGCAGTGCTAGTTCGGCAGATACGCAGTATTTT.

Written as DNA, the CDR3 is TGTGCCAGCAGAATATACTACGAGCAGTACTTC. It codes for CASRIYYEQYF. This chain uses TRBV25-1 with TRBJ2-7; D gene ambiguous. The CDR3 has 11 amino acids. Germline CDR1 is MGHDK and CDR2 is SYGVNS. V lost 6 bases and J 3 bases, leaving 6 bases between the germline ends.

V gene TRBV30 combines with J gene TRBJ1-1; 7 nucleotides agree with TRBD1. Germline-derived CDR1 and CDR2 are GTSNPN and SVGIG (reference sequence). There are 14 residues in the CDR3. J gave up 5 bases and V 5 bases, and 11 bases lay outside the gene matches. This CDR3 reads CAWYLRGGRTEAFF. In DNA form, the CDR3 reads TGTGCCTGGTACCTCAGGGGGGGTAGGACTGAAGCTTTCTTT.

The rearrangement links TRBV6-5 to TRBJ2-3, with 8 bases identical to TRBD2. Trimming took 0 bases from V and 1 from J; bases not matched to a gene: 3. Germline values: CDR1 MNHEY, CDR2 SVGAGI. The CDR3 covers 16 residues. The CDR3 sequence is CASSYSQTSGTDTQYF. In DNA form, the CDR3 reads TGTGCCAGCAGTTACTCGCAGACTAGCGGCACAGATACGCAGTATTTT.

This clonotype has ten or more counts. The chain has TRBV20-1 and TRBJ2-3, with a possible D match to TRBD2 (6 bases). The V end was cut by 6 bases, the J end by 2 bases, with 18 bases between. Germline V gene data show CDR1 as DFQATT and CDR2 as SNEGSKA (reference sequence). CDR3 size: 15 residues. The CDR3 sequence: CSAPEGLLPTDTQYF. The DNA of the CDR3 is TGCAGTGCCCCTGAGGGACTTCTCCCCACAGATACGCAGTATTTT.

This clonotype has a handful of counts. The chain links TRBV7-2 to TRBJ2-5; the D gene is possibly TRBD2 (5 bases). Germline V gives CDR1 SGHTA, CDR2 FQGNSA. Trimming removed 6 bases at V and 5 bases at J, with 19 bases between. This CDR3 is built from 15 residues. The CDR3 sequence: CASRVSLAGLETQYF. The CDR3 coding sequence is TGTGCCAGCAGGGTTTCGCTAGCCGGGTTGGAGACCCAGTACTTC.

This clonotype was seen a few times. The chain is built from TRBV12-3 or TRBV12-4 and TRBJ2-7; possibly TRBD1 for D (5 bases). The V gene lost 1 base and the J gene lost 6 bases, with 13 bases spanning the gap. The CDR3 sequence is 14 residues long. CDR3 residues: CASSLGQGPGEQYF. The CDR3 DNA sequence: TGTGCCAGCAGTTTAGGGCAGGGCCCGGGCGAGCAGTACTTC.

This clonotype was counted ten times or more. The chain combines TRBV20-1 with TRBJ2-5; D remains ambiguous. This CDR3 region has 16 residues. Per the germline V gene, CDR1 is DFQATT and CDR2 is SNEGSKA (reference sequence). Trimming removed 1 base at V and 2 bases at J, with 17 bases between. CDR3 nucleotides: TGCAGTGCTAGAGGTGTTGGAATAGGATCGCAAGAGACCCAGTACTTC. Translated, it gives CSARGVGIGSQETQYF.

This clonotype was seen repeatedly, ten times or more. J is TRBJ1-1 and V is TRBV12-3 or TRBV12-4; 7 nucleotides align to TRBD1. The V and J ends lost 8 bases and 2 bases, in that order; junction bases with no gene match: 11. The CDR3 sequence is 15 residues long. CDR3 bases: TGTGCCAGCGGAAATTGGGGACAGCTTAACACTGAAGCTTTCTTT. The encoded protein is CASGNWGQLNTEAFF.

This chain connects TRBV7-2 to TRBJ2-7; TRBD1 matches 7 bases. CDR1 SGHTA and CDR2 FQGNSA come from the germline V gene. V was pared by 1 base and J by 7 bases, with 10 bases of the junction left unmatched. This CDR3 contains 15 residues. The CDR3 region has the DNA TGTGCCAGCAGCTTAGGGACAGGTAAATTAAGGGAGCAGTACTTC. It translates to CASSLGTGKLREQYF. Complete variable domain (other parts from reference TRBV7-2 and TRBJ2-7): GAGVSQSPSNKVTEKGKDVELRCDPISGHTALYWYRQSLGQGLEFLIYFQGNSAPDKSGLPSDRFSAERTGGSVSTLTIQRTQQEDSAVYLCASSLGTGKLREQYFGPGTRLTVT.

This clonotype occurred a few times. This rearrangement joins TRBV10-3 to TRBJ2-1; D tentatively reads TRBD1 or TRBD2 (5 bases each). V was clipped by 7 bases and J by 7 bases, with 17 bases between them. The germline CDR1 and CDR2 sequences are ENHRY and SYGVKD. The CDR3 spans 14 residues. The CDR3, as DNA: TGTGCCATCAATGGGGGTAGCCAAGGGAATGAGCAGTTCTTC. Protein sequence: CAINGGSQGNEQFF.

This clonotype has ten or more counts. The V and J genes are TRBV12-3 or TRBV12-4 and TRBJ1-1; 11 bases agree with TRBD1. After removal of 5 bases from V and 7 bases from J, the junction contained 6 bases not matched to a gene. This CDR3 is 14 amino acids long. CDR3 sequence: CASSPDRGRGEAFF. The CDR3, as DNA: TGTGCCAGCAGTCCGGACAGGGGGCGGGGTGAAGCTTTCTTT.

The chain employs TRBV20-1 and TRBJ2-5; unclear D gene. V was shortened by 0 bases and J by 1 base, with 9 bases between the two germline ends. The germline V gene encodes CDR1 DFQATT and CDR2 SNEGSKA (reference sequence). CDR3 length equals 14 residues. In nucleotides, the CDR3 is TGCAGTGCTAGAGAGGGATCGAGCCAAGAGACCCAGTACTTC. Protein product: CSAREGSSQETQYF.

This clonotype came up a few times. V and J are TRBV20-1 and TRBJ2-5; 8 bases are a match to TRBD2. The CDR3 covers 15 residues. The ends lost 1 base at V and 4 bases at J; junction bases unmatched: 8. Germline CDR1 DFQATT, CDR2 SNEGSKA (reference sequence). CDR3: CSARVTGGPLETQYF. The CDR3 DNA reads as TGCAGTGCTAGAGTGACGGGAGGGCCACTAGAGACCCAGTACTTC.

The gene calls are TRBV4-1 and TRBJ1-1, with D maybe TRBD1 (5 bases). Germline CDR1 MGHRA, CDR2 YSYEKL. The CDR3 covers 13 residues. The germline V and J ends were trimmed by 4 bases and 5 bases, with 11 bases remaining between them. The CDR3 DNA reads as TGCGCCAGCAGCCGCCGGGACGGGACTGAAGCTTTCTTT. Residues: CASSRRDGTEAFF.

This clonotype showed up many times. This chain links TRBV7-3 with TRBJ1-3; D gene uncertain. The germline gives CDR1 SGHTA, CDR2 FQGTGA. Trimming shortened V by 0 bases and J by 8 bases, and 8 bases separated the two germline ends. The CDR3 runs to 13 residues. The CDR3 coding sequence is TGTGCCAGCAGCTTAACCCGAGAGGACACCATATATTTT. The encoded protein is CASSLTREDTIYF.

The J gene is TRBJ2-1, the V gene TRBV20-1; possibly TRBD1 or TRBD2 for D (6 bases each). The CDR3 length is 15 residues. Germline-derived CDR1 and CDR2 are DFQATT and SNEGSKA (reference sequence). V shed 6 bases and J shed 0 bases, with 15 bases lying between them. CDR3 amino acids: CSAVSGADSYNEQFF. CDR3 sequence (DNA): TGCAGTGCGGTATCGGGGGCCGACTCCTACAATGAGCAGTTCTTC.

J is TRBJ2-1 and V is TRBV11-3; D could derive from TRBD1 or TRBD2 (6 bases each). V was clipped by 2 bases and J by 4 bases, with 12 bases between them. The CDR3 extends over 15 amino acids. Germline lookup yields CDR1 SGHNT and CDR2 YENEEA. CDR3 bases: TGTGCCAGCAGCTTAAAGGGGGGATCTTACAATGAGCAGTTCTTC. Translated, it gives CASSLKGGSYNEQFF.

This chain uses TRBV12-3 or TRBV12-4 with TRBJ2-3; 13 bases are shared with TRBD2. This CDR3 comprises 12 residues. In DNA, the CDR3 is TGTACTAGCGGGAGGGCCTCGCATACGCAGTATTTT. Protein sequence: CTSGRASHTQYF.

This clonotype showed up just a few times. The rearrangement uses TRBV20-1 and TRBJ2-4, with D uncertain. V lost 6 bases and J 0 bases, leaving 9 bases between the germline ends. The germline V gene has CDR1 DFQATT and CDR2 SNEGSKA (reference sequence). This CDR3 has 13 residues. CDR3 amino acids: CSAANEAKNIQYF. CDR3 nucleotide sequence: TGCAGTGCCGCCAATGAAGCCAAAAACATTCAGTACTTC.

This clonotype turned up a few times. This chain joins TRBV6-4 and TRBJ2-1; 9 bases line up with TRBD2. After removal of 4 bases from V and 11 bases from J, the junction contained 9 bases not matched to a gene. This CDR3 has 14 residues. Germline V lookup: CDR1 MRHNA, CDR2 SNTAGT. The CDR3 here is CASSVGGGAQKQFF. For the CDR3, the DNA is TGTGCCAGCAGTGTCGGCGGGGGGGCCCAAAAGCAGTTCTTC.